The clone carrying this T cell receptor (beta chain) was recorded once. Its antigen is currently unknown. Repertoires were generated with immunoSEQ multiplex PCR, while TCRdb's copy carries only in-frame clones and drops some. The table lists roughly 99,000 clones, 93% of them singletons. From germline, CDR1 is SGHTA and CDR2 FQGNSA. Trimming cost V 3 bases and J 5 bases; bases outside gene matches: 9. This CDR3 comprises 16 residues. Thawed PBMCs were FACS-sorted into unstimulated CD4+CD25+CD127- regulatory T cells, CD4+CD25- non-regulatory cells, CD4 and CD8 cells. The sample originates from a study of Tregs in tolerant kidney transplant recipients. Study results and caveats: Nucleotide sequences could not be compared across some patients' samples due to primer changes. Validation in larger populations is needed because few patients were studied.

This sequence was found in a human donor who received a combined kidney and bone marrow transplant. The chain couples TRBV7-2 to TRBJ2-3; 9 nucleotides line up with TRBD2. The sequencing here drew on CD4+ T cells from blood, taken before the transplant. The CDR3, as DNA: TGTGCCAGCAGCTTCTCACCTAGCGGGGATGAAGATACGCAGTATTTT. Translating it yields CASSFSPSGDEDTQYF.